One and the same sample provided the 7 T cell receptor beta chains below, sequenced in a study of Graves' ophthalmopathy and Graves' hyperthyroidism (dated by TCRdb to the late 2010s). Sequencing took place on an Illumina HiSeq 2000. TCR beta CDR3 regions were amplified from RNA transcripts for repertoire sequencing. The first round of RT-PCR was done with HTBI primers and the Qiagen OneStep RT-PCR kit, and was followed by a second round of multiplex PCR, then size selection and purification. In-frame beta chains were kept once TCRdb had trimmed the public reads at Q25 with fastp and called clones with MiXCR. Entries that share a CDR3 protein sequence are merged under the most common genes and DNA. The sample profile shows roughly 700,000 distinct CDR3 sequences; 35% to 50% of them were found once. The ten largest make up 44% of the sample. The sequenced sample was peripheral blood. The receptors were gathered from an adult man with Graves' ophthalmopathy.

This chain connects TRBV24-1 to TRBJ1-5, with a possible D match to TRBD1 (5 bases). The germline gives CDR1 KGHDR, CDR2 SFDVKD. This CDR3 spans 16 amino acids. V was cut by 7 bases and J by 1 base, with 16 bases left in between. DNA for the CDR3: TGTGCCACCAGCAGCCAAGGGGCAGGAAGCAATCAGCCCCAGCATTTT. It translates to CATSSQGAGSNQPQHF.

This clonotype occurred a few times. This rearrangement joins TRBV11-2 to TRBJ1-2; maybe TRBD1 (6 bases). This CDR3 region has 16 residues. CDR1 is SGHAT and CDR2 is FQNNGV in the germline V gene. The ends were cut back, 3 bases at V and 4 bases at J, with 18 bases in the middle. The CDR3 protein is CASSFLRGGDGYGYTF. The CDR3 bases are TGTGCCAGCAGCTTCCTCAGGGGCGGGGACGGCTATGGCTACACCTTC.

The rearrangement joins TRBV19 to TRBJ1-6, with D perhaps TRBD1 (6 bases). Trimming left V 3 bases short and J 0 bases short, with 9 bases between. The germline V gene has CDR1 LNHDA and CDR2 SQIVND (reference sequence). The CDR3 loop spans 16 amino acids. CDR3 protein: CASSMRGNSYNSPLHF. DNA for the CDR3: TGTGCCAGTAGTATGAGGGGGAACTCCTATAATTCACCCCTCCACTTT.

There are many counts of this clonotype. The genes are TRBV2 and TRBJ2-7; 7 nucleotides line up with TRBD1. J gave up 3 bases and V 6 bases, and 14 bases lay outside the gene matches. This CDR3 comprises 16 residues. The germline V gene has CDR1 SNHLY and CDR2 FYNNEI. The DNA of the CDR3 is TGTGCCAGCAGAGACTTCGGAAGGGACAGTAACTACGAGCAGTACTTC. Protein sequence: CASRDFGRDSNYEQYF.

This clonotype was seen more than once but under ten times. CDR3 nucleotide sequence: TGTGCCAGCACTGGGGGGGCTAGCAATCAGCCCCAGCATTTT. Protein product: CASTGGASNQPQHF. V usage is TRBV19 and J usage is TRBJ1-5, with a tentative D call TRBD1 (6 bases). The V gene's germline CDR1 is LNHDA and CDR2 SQIVND (reference sequence). This CDR3 is built from 14 residues. V lost 9 bases, J lost 0 bases, and 12 bases lay in between.

This clonotype was observed a few times. The rearrangement links TRBV19 to TRBJ2-7; 11 bases agree with TRBD1. The V gene's germline CDR1 is LNHDA and CDR2 SQIVND (reference sequence). CDR3 length equals 13 residues. The J segment lost 3 bases and the V segment lost 7 bases, leaving 2 bases of the junction unmatched. The CDR3 spells CASTGTGGYEQYF. The CDR3 DNA reads as TGTGCCAGTACAGGGACAGGGGGCTACGAGCAGTACTTC.

This clonotype was seen more than once but under ten times. The V call is TRBV11-2, the J call TRBJ2-7, with D maybe TRBD2 (6 bases). Germline lookup yields CDR1 SGHAT and CDR2 FQNNGV. V was trimmed by 5 bases and J by 3 bases, leaving 26 bases between them. The CDR3 length is 18 residues. The chain's CDR3 is CASSPGLPGPLVYYEQYF. As DNA, the CDR3 is TGTGCCAGCAGCCCGGGACTCCCAGGACCGTTGGTTTACTACGAGCAGTACTTC.